The 3 T cell receptor beta chains below all came from one sample that was sequenced in a study of blood T cell repertoires in COVID-19. Data came from immunoSEQ multiplex PCR; TCRdb stores just in-frame clones and leaves some out. The sample comprises roughly 250,000 clones, more than 85% of which are singletons, and approximately 1.6% rests with the top ten. Sequenced material: PBMCs or T cells enriched from blood (not recorded which). The receptors were gathered from a woman aged 50 to 60 who had recovered from COVID-19.

The gene calls are TRBV28 and TRBJ2-2, with 10 bases matching TRBD2. Germline V CDR1 and CDR2: MDHEN, SYDVKM. Trimming took 4 bases from V and 1 from J; bases not matched to a gene: 6. The CDR3 loop spans 17 amino acids. CDR3 residues: CASSSTSSGRNTGELFF. CDR3 DNA: TGTGCCAGCAGTTCGACCTCTAGCGGGAGGAACACCGGGGAGCTGTTTTTT.

The CDR3 sequence is CAWSVLDTSGAGELFF. CDR3 nucleotides: TGTGCCTGGAGTGTACTCGATACTAGCGGGGCCGGGGAGCTGTTTTTT. The rearrangement links TRBV30 to TRBJ2-2, with 10 bases identical to TRBD2. V dropped 0 bases and J dropped 6; count of bases not matched to a gene: 7. From germline, CDR1 is GTSNPN and CDR2 SVGIG (reference sequence). The CDR3 covers 16 residues.

The CDR3 nucleotides are TGTGCCAGCAGTTTATCCGCAGGCTATGGCTACACCTTC. Residues: CASSLSAGYGYTF. This chain joins TRBV27 and TRBJ1-2; D gene uncertain. The CDR3 runs to 13 residues. CDR1 is MNHEY, CDR2 SMNVEV, per germline (reference sequence). V was clipped by 0 bases and J by 4 bases, with 6 bases between them.